The clone carrying this TCR beta chain was recorded at least ten times. Its antigen is still unknown. Libraries of naive CD8 T cells were made from roughly 18,000 to 920,000 sorted cells. They used 10%, 30% or 50% RNA. Sorting was used to obtain naive CD8 T cells (CD8+CD4-CCR7+CD45RA+). In preparing bulk TCR libraries, previously described methods and listed TCR primers were used. TCRdb re-analysed the PCR reads in MiXCR, keeping a single row per CDR3 protein. The table lists about 330,000 distinct CDR3 sequences, about 22% of them singletons, with about 0.71% in the top ten. The data were obtained in a study of molecular identifiers for immune sequencing clone quantification. Study-wide findings and caveats: It was shown that clones above 20 RNA copies held over 99% of effector molecules, but under 1% in naive cells.

The CDR3 is made up of 13 amino acids. The germline CDR1 and CDR2 sequences are DFQATT and SNEGSKA (reference sequence). V lost 1 base, J lost 0 bases, and 5 bases lay in between. This clonotype was obtained from a human donor in good health. Some libraries in this study had Jurkat cell RNA spiked in. The sample comprised naive CD8+ T cells from blood, with Jurkat cell RNA spiked in. As to subset: FACS-sorted CD8+CD4-CCR7+CD45RA+ naive T cells. This chain joins TRBV20-1 and TRBJ2-3; no reliable D call. This chain's CDR3 is CSARAPSTDTQYF. The CDR3 region has the DNA TGCAGTGCTAGAGCACCGAGCACAGATACGCAGTATTTT.